The 28 T cell receptor beta chains below were found in one sample sequenced in a study of identical twins. TCRdb called the 5' RACE reads again in MiXCR, with one record for every CDR3 protein. The table includes a few hundred thousand distinct CDR3 sequences, about 12% detected once. The same sample was also used in a study of yellow fever vaccine responses in identical twins.

Material for sequencing was memory (CD45RO+) T cells sorted from blood. The receptors originated from a woman under 30 in good health.

This rearrangement joins TRBV7-8 to TRBJ2-7; tentatively, D is TRBD1 or TRBD2 (5 bases each). This CDR3 is 17 amino acids long. V gave up 1 base and J gave up 2 bases, with 18 bases separating them. The germline V gene has CDR1 SGHVS and CDR2 FQNEAQ. CDR3 sequence: CASSLVRGDRRAYEQYF. The CDR3 bases are TGTGCCAGCAGCTTAGTGAGGGGAGACCGTAGGGCCTACGAGCAGTACTTC.

This clonotype was counted a few times. This chain joins TRBV12-3 or TRBV12-4 and TRBJ2-4, with a weak D call TRBD1 (6 bases). CDR3 length: 17 residues. V lost 5 bases, J lost 0 bases, and 17 bases lay in between. CDR3 protein: CASSPDWGLLAKNIQYF. DNA of the CDR3: TGTGCCAGCAGTCCAGATTGGGGGCTTCTAGCCAAAAACATTCAGTACTTC.

CDR3 loop: CASSLARVSYNEQFF. As DNA, the CDR3 is TGTGCCAGCAGCTTAGCCCGGGTCTCCTACAATGAGCAGTTCTTC. J is TRBJ2-1 and V is TRBV7-2; D not resolved. CDR1 and CDR2 (germline): SGHTA, FQGNSA. The V end lost 0 bases, the J end lost 0 bases, and 6 bases lay between the germline ends. The CDR3 sequence is 15 residues long.

The J gene is TRBJ2-3, the V gene TRBV5-1, with 8 bases identical to TRBD2. The CDR3 runs to 14 residues. Per germline, CDR1 SGHRS and CDR2 YFSETQ. After removal of 1 base from V and 5 bases from J, the junction contained 3 bases not matched to a gene. The CDR3 region is CASSLSGGRDTQYF. DNA of the CDR3: TGCGCCAGCAGCTTGAGCGGGGGAAGAGATACGCAGTATTTT.

This clonotype was observed a few times. The chain employs TRBV30 and TRBJ2-3; maybe TRBD2 (5 bases). CDR1 GTSNPN and CDR2 SVGIG come from the germline V gene (reference sequence). This CDR3 spans 14 amino acids. Trimming left V 6 bases short and J 0 bases short, with 13 bases between. This chain's CDR3 is CACSLAASTDTQYF. In nucleotides, the CDR3 is TGTGCCTGTTCCCTAGCAGCCAGCACAGATACGCAGTATTTT.

This clonotype turned up a few times. CDR3 region: CATSRARVGTDTQYF. The DNA of the CDR3 is TGTGCCACCAGCAGGGCCCGAGTGGGGACAGATACGCAGTATTTT. This chain uses TRBV15 with TRBJ2-3; D not resolved. There are 15 residues in the CDR3. Germline CDR1 and CDR2: LNHNV and YYDKDF (reference sequence). V dropped 3 bases and J dropped 3 bases, with 13 bases sitting between them.

This clonotype was counted a few times. The chain recombines TRBV6-1 with TRBJ2-3; 8 bases agree with TRBD1. Trimming cost V 6 bases and J 2 bases; bases outside gene matches: 4. This CDR3 is 14 amino acids long. The germline V gene has CDR1 MNHNS and CDR2 SASEGT. The CDR3 loop reads CASRVRGPTDTQYF. The DNA for the CDR3 is TGTGCCAGCAGGGTCAGGGGGCCCACAGATACGCAGTATTTT.

This clonotype came up many times. The V gene is TRBV30, the J gene TRBJ2-1, with D uncertain. The CDR3 consists of 12 residues. Germline loops: CDR1 GTSNPN, CDR2 SVGIG (reference sequence). Trimming stripped 3 bases from V and 3 bases from J, with 6 bases between. The CDR3: CAWSSVYNEQFF. Here the CDR3 DNA reads TGTGCCTGGAGCAGCGTCTACAATGAGCAGTTCTTC.

This clonotype has only a few counts. CDR3 residues: CASSFTAPGEQYF. For the CDR3, the DNA is TGTGCCAGCAGCTTCACGGCCCCGGGGGAGCAGTACTTC. The chain combines TRBV7-9 with TRBJ2-7, with a possible D match to TRBD2 (5 bases). Trimming pared 3 bases from V and 7 bases from J, leaving 13 bases between. The CDR3 has 13 amino acids. Germline CDR1 is SEHNR and CDR2 is FQNEAQ (reference sequence).

Ten or more counts support this clonotype. V usage is TRBV4-3 and J usage is TRBJ2-5, with a tentative D call TRBD1 (6 bases). With 0 bases removed from V and 8 bases from J, the gap between germline ends came to 16 bases. Per the germline V gene, CDR1 is LGHNA and CDR2 is YSLEER. The CDR3 extends over 15 amino acids. The CDR3 loop reads CASSQDRRGSGTQYF. The CDR3 nucleotides are TGCGCCAGCAGCCAAGATCGCAGGGGATCGGGAACCCAGTACTTC.

This sequence joins TRBV7-2 and TRBJ2-7; 10 bases map to TRBD1. Germline V CDR1 and CDR2: SGHTA, FQGNSA. The CDR3 is 15 amino acids. J was trimmed by 3 bases and V by 4 bases; bases with no gene match: 6. CDR3 bases: TGTGCCAGCAGCTCAACGGGACAGGGGAGCTACGAGCAGTACTTC. Its protein is CASSSTGQGSYEQYF.

This clonotype has only a few counts. The chain recombines TRBV7-2 with TRBJ2-1; the D gene could be TRBD1 or TRBD2 (5 bases each). Trimming stripped 7 bases from V and 0 bases from J, with 19 bases between. The CDR3 has 17 amino acids. CDR1 SGHTA and CDR2 FQGNSA come from the germline V gene. CDR3 sequence reads: CASNPGRAQSSYNEQFF. In DNA form, the CDR3 reads TGTGCCAGCAATCCGGGGCGAGCTCAGAGCTCCTACAATGAGCAGTTCTTC.

The chain joins TRBV5-1 to TRBJ1-4; 7 bases are shared with TRBD1. The ends lost 0 bases at V and 6 bases at J; junction bases unmatched: 5. The germline gives CDR1 SGHRS, CDR2 YFSETQ. This CDR3 is 15 amino acids long. CDR3 amino acids: CASSLGQGGDEKLFF. CDR3 DNA sequence: TGCGCCAGCAGCTTGGGACAGGGCGGGGATGAAAAACTGTTTTTT.

This clonotype showed up many times. The rearrangement uses TRBV4-1 and TRBJ1-2; D not certain. This CDR3 comprises 15 residues. V lost 0 bases and J lost 0, with 8 bases in between. Germline V CDR1 and CDR2: MGHRA, YSYEKL. DNA of the CDR3: TGCGCCAGCAGCCAAGAGACGGCTACTAACTATGGCTACACCTTC. Encoded protein: CASSQETATNYGYTF.

This sequence joins TRBV28 and TRBJ2-1; D might be TRBD1 or TRBD2, each matching 5 bases. Per germline, CDR1 MDHEN and CDR2 SYDVKM. The CDR3 has 12 amino acids. V lost 6 bases, J lost 7 bases, and 10 bases lay in between. CDR3 protein: CASSGAVNEQFF. CDR3 bases: TGTGCCAGCAGCGGGGCTGTTAATGAGCAGTTCTTC.

This clonotype was recorded a few times. The chain uses TRBV11-2 and TRBJ2-1; TRBD1 agrees at 8 bases. Germline CDR1 and CDR2: SGHAT and FQNNGV. This CDR3 comprises 15 residues. V was clipped by 4 bases and J by 3 bases; unmatched bases: 5. The CDR3 bases are TGTGCCAGCAGCTCCACAGGGGGAAGCTACAATGAGCAGTTCTTC. It codes for CASSSTGGSYNEQFF.

This clonotype was seen at least ten times. The chain recombines TRBV5-1 with TRBJ2-3; TRBD1 is a possible D gene (5 bases). Germline values: CDR1 SGHRS, CDR2 YFSETQ. V was pared by 0 bases and J by 6 bases, with 8 bases between. The CDR3 consists of 13 residues. The CDR3 DNA sequence: TGCGCCAGCAGCTTGGCCCGACAGGATACGCAGTATTTT. Translated, it gives CASSLARQDTQYF.

This clonotype was seen only a few times. The chain links TRBV5-1 to TRBJ2-5, with 12 bases matching TRBD2. The CDR3 totals 16 residues. Germline CDR1 is SGHRS and CDR2 is YFSETQ. V shed 1 base and J 5 bases; nucleotides not matched to a gene: 6. CDR3 coding DNA: TGCGCCAGCAGCTTGCGTCTAGCGGGAGGGTGGGAGACCCAGTACTTC. Its translation: CASSLRLAGGWETQYF.

There are many counts of this clonotype. The genes are TRBV12-3 or TRBV12-4 and TRBJ2-3; D is unclear. The CDR3 spans 11 residues. V was cut by 5 bases and J by 8 bases, with 8 bases left in between. The CDR3 DNA reads TGTGCCAGCAGTGCGGTCGGTACGCAGTATTTT. Translation gives CASSAVGTQYF.

This clonotype was picked up a small number of times. This rearrangement joins TRBV20-1 to TRBJ2-2; 7 nucleotides line up with TRBD1. The germline V gene encodes CDR1 DFQATT and CDR2 SNEGSKA (reference sequence). The trim removed 5 bases at V and 7 bases at J, leaving 13 bases unmatched. The CDR3 spans 15 residues. This CDR3 is CSAPPLTGSDGELFF. The CDR3 coding sequence is TGCAGTGCTCCCCCCCTGACAGGGTCCGACGGGGAGCTGTTTTTT.

In its sample, this clonotype was seen many times. The chain employs TRBV28 and TRBJ2-1, with 14 bases identical to TRBD2. The CDR3 runs to 19 residues. V shed 0 bases and J 1 base; nucleotides not matched to a gene: 5. Germline values: CDR1 MDHEN, CDR2 SYDVKM. CDR3 in amino acids: CASSLWRLAGGRSYNEQFF. The DNA of the CDR3 is TGTGCCAGCAGTTTATGGAGACTAGCGGGAGGGAGGTCCTACAATGAGCAGTTCTTC.

This clonotype was detected a few times. The chain carries TRBV6-1 and TRBJ2-3; 8 bases are shared with TRBD1. There are 15 residues in the CDR3. Per germline, CDR1 MNHNS and CDR2 SASEGT. V trimming: 6 bases; J trimming: 3 bases; junction bases outside the gene matches: 8. CDR3 in DNA: TGTGCCAGCAGCCTGGACAGGGTGGCGACAGATACGCAGTATTTT. Amino acids: CASSLDRVATDTQYF.

This sequence joins TRBV7-9 and TRBJ2-2; D possibly corresponds to TRBD1 (5 bases). Trimming pared 2 bases from V and 1 base from J, leaving 8 bases between. Looked up from germline, CDR1 is SEHNR and CDR2 is FQNEAQ (reference sequence). CDR3 length equals 15 residues. CDR3 in DNA: TGTGCCAGCAGCTTACCAGGGTTGAACACCGGGGAGCTGTTTTTT. Residues: CASSLPGLNTGELFF.

This clonotype was recorded a few times. This chain joins TRBV5-1 and TRBJ1-5; TRBD1 is a possible D gene (5 bases). Trimming took 5 bases from V and 5 from J, leaving 11 bases between them. The CDR3 extends over 13 amino acids. CDR1 SGHRS and CDR2 YFSETQ come from the germline V gene. The DNA for the CDR3 is TGCGCCAGCAGATTCGGGGCAGATCAGCCCCAGCATTTT. It specifies CASRFGADQPQHF.

The chain has TRBV7-8 and TRBJ2-1, with 8 bases aligning to TRBD2. Germline CDR1 SGHVS, CDR2 FQNEAQ. V gave up 2 bases and J gave up 6 bases; unmatched junction bases: 6. The CDR3 is 15 residues long. For the CDR3, the DNA is TGTGCCAGCAGCTTACGACTAGCGCTAGGCAATGAGCAGTTCTTC. Translating gives CASSLRLALGNEQFF.

The V call is TRBV7-2, the J call TRBJ2-1; 8 bases are a match to TRBD2. V was clipped by 6 bases and J by 0 bases; unmatched bases: 4. The CDR3 has 15 amino acids. Looked up from germline, CDR1 is SGHTA and CDR2 is FQGNSA. CDR3 loop: CASSIAGTSYNEQFF. The CDR3 DNA reads as TGTGCCAGCAGTATAGCGGGGACCTCCTACAATGAGCAGTTCTTC.

The V gene is TRBV5-1, the J gene TRBJ2-2; no clear D gene. Trimming left V 4 bases short and J 12 bases short, with 19 bases between. Germline CDR1 reads SGHRS; CDR2 reads YFSETQ. The CDR3 sequence is 14 residues long. This chain's CDR3 is CASSAPAVPLKLFF. The CDR3 bases are TGCGCCAGCAGCGCTCCCGCGGTCCCTCTTAAGCTGTTTTTT.

This chain uses TRBV6-2 or TRBV6-3 with TRBJ1-4; 10 nucleotides align to TRBD1. This CDR3 is 14 amino acids long. V lost 4 bases to trimming and J lost 8 bases; unmatched junction nucleotides: 4. CDR1 is MNHEY and CDR2 is SVGEGT in the germline V gene. CDR3 in amino acids: CASSSRDRGEKLFF. In nucleotides, the CDR3 is TGTGCCAGCAGTTCCCGGGACAGGGGAGAAAAACTGTTTTTT.